This T cell receptor (beta chain) is drawn from a study of CD8+ T cells in alopecia areata. General study results and limits: An increase in clonality over normal scalp was evident in lesional scalp, especially alopecia totalis/universalis.

CDR1 and CDR2 from the germline V gene are SGHTS and YDEGEE. Deletions cut 5 bases from V and 2 bases from J, with 14 bases between. This CDR3 region has 14 residues. Samples from alopecia areata patients were lesional scalp punch biopsies and peripheral blood. RNA extraction was followed by reverse transcription into cDNA, which acted as the sequencing template. The method was immunoSEQ multiplex PCR; TCRdb's version includes in-frame clones alone and lacks a portion of them. The data contain 20,000 to 30,000 clones, under 60% of them singletons. For this clone: The antigen remains undetermined.

This receptor was identified in a human donor with alopecia areata. What was sequenced was NKG2D-high CD8+ T cells sorted from blood. The J gene is TRBJ2-7, the V gene TRBV5-8; D gene uncertain. The CDR3 region is CASRSSPHPYEQYF. CDR3 nucleotide sequence: TGTGCCAGCAGATCGAGCCCCCACCCCTACGAGCAGTACTTC.